These T cell receptor beta chains were read from a single sample in a study of CD8+CD57+ T cells in acquired aplastic anemia. MiXCR, applied by TCRdb to the reads, yields one record per CDR3 protein. Of hundreds of thousands of distinct CDR3 sequences detected, around 68% appear once; the ten largest clones hold 4%. Sequenced input: sorted CD4+, CD8+, or CD8+CD57+ T cells (not recorded which) from PBMCs. Every receptor here comes from a human donor in good health, serving as a control. CDR3s include the opening cysteine and the closing phenylalanine or tryptophan. A D gene is named only where the DNA matches it firmly. Rows give clone size only sometimes, using once, few, many, or a class for an expanded clone.

TRBV10-3	-	TRBD2	TRBJ2-5	CAISDTAGGQETQYF	TGTGCCATCAGTGATACAGCGGGGGGGCAAGAGACCCAGTACTTC
TRBV5-5	-	TRBD2	TRBJ2-7	CASSHYGGGAPYEQYF	TGTGCCAGCAGTCACTACGGGGGGGGGGCACCCTACGAGCAGTACTTC
TRBV11-1	-	TRBD2	TRBJ2-1	CASSSSGGGAVYEQCF	TGTGCCAGCAGCTCTTCTGGGGGGGGAGCGGTGTACGAGCAGTGCTTC
TRBV7-7	once	-	TRBJ2-5	CASSATGSGETQYF	TGTGCTAGCAGCGCTACAGGGTCCGGGGAGACCCAGTACTTC
TRBV10-3	few	-	TRBJ2-3	CAISEVADTQYF	TGTGCCATCAGTGAGGTGGCGGATACGCAGTATTTT
TRBV29-1	few	-	TRBJ1-1	CSVRAQGGTEAFF	TGCAGCGTGAGGGCTCAGGGCGGCACTGAAGCTTTCTTT
TRBV5-5	-	TRBD2	TRBJ2-3	CASSLATGLADTQYF	TGTGCCAGCAGCTTGGCTACGGGACTAGCGGATACGCAGTATTTT
TRBV25-1	-	-	TRBJ2-7	CATKSIADAYEQYF	TGTGCGACAAAGTCGATAGCGGATGCCTACGAGCAGTACTTC
TRBV11-2	-	TRBD2	TRBJ2-7	CASSFPGAGGTYEQYF	TGTGCCAGCAGCTTTCCAGGGGCGGGGGGCACCTACGAGCAGTACTTC
TRBV20-1	many	TRBD2	TRBJ2-3	CSAAPSGGHTDTQYF	TGCAGTGCTGCCCCTAGCGGGGGGCACACAGATACGCAGTATTTT
TRBV7-2	-	TRBD1	TRBJ2-5	CASSSQTGGGYETQYF	TGTGCCAGCAGCTCGCAGACAGGGGGCGGCTACGAGACCCAGTACTTC
TRBV7-2	-	-	TRBJ1-2	CASSWGRYNEQFFF	TGTGCCAGCAGCTGGGGACGGTACAATGAGCAGTTCTTCTTC
TRBV4-1	-	-	TRBJ2-5	CASSEGGAGWTQYF	TGCGCCAGCAGCGAGGGTGGGGCGGGGTGGACCCAGTACTTC
TRBV7-8	-	-	TRBJ2-5	CASSAGANGAQIQYF	TGTGCCAGCAGTGCGGGGGCTAACGGGGCCCAAATTCAGTACTTC
TRBV7-2	-	-	TRBJ1-5	CASSLGGRGEETHQHF	TGTGCCAGCAGCTTAGGGGGGAGGGGTGAAGAGACCCACCAGCATTTT
TRBV29-1	-	TRBD1	TRBJ1-2	CTASTGAGGYTF	TGCACCGCCTCGACAGGGGCCGGGGGCTACACCTTC
TRBV20-1	-	TRBD2	TRBJ2-7	CSARTSGDTYEQYF	TGCAGTGCGAGGACTAGCGGGGACACCTACGAGCAGTACTTC
TRBV2	-	-	TRBJ1-1	CASSRDVSPKPEAFF	TGTGCCAGCAGCAGAGATGTCAGTCCGAAGCCTGAAGCTTTCTTT
TRBV7-2	-	-	TRBJ2-5	CASSLVTRMNTEAQYF	TGTGCCAGCAGCTTGGTTACAAGAATGAACACTGAGGCCCAGTACTTC
TRBV7-2	-	-	TRBJ1-2	CASSLGRQDTEAFF	TGTGCCAGCAGCCTTGGCAGACAGGACACTGAAGCTTTCTTC
TRBV7-2	-	-	TRBJ1-2	CASSASGANVLTFYTF	TGCGCCAGCAGCGCTTCTGGGGCCAACGTCCTGACTTTCTACACCTTC
TRBV12-5	-	-	TRBJ1-1	CASSPSIWTRDTEAFF	TGTGCCAGCAGTCCGTCGATCTGGACAAGGGACACTGAAGCTTTCTTT
TRBV29-1	-	-	TRBJ1-2	CSVELVRNYGYTF	TGCAGCGTTGAATTAGTCAGAAACTATGGCTACACCTTC
TRBV24-1	-	TRBD1	TRBJ1-5	CATSRTGVANQPQHF	TGTGCCACCAGTCGGACAGGGGTCGCCAATCAGCCCCAGCATTTT
TRBV6-2/TRBV6-3	many	-	TRBJ1-2	CASSQSPQGDGYTF	TGTGCCAGCAGTCAATCCCCACAGGGAGATGGCTACACCTTC
TRBV29-1	-	-	TRBJ1-5	CSVAGGQNQPQHF	TGCAGCGTAGCGGGGGGCCAGAATCAGCCCCAGCATTTT
TRBV19	-	TRBD2	TRBJ2-3	CASTKLSGGNTDTQYF	TGTGCCAGTACCAAGCTTAGCGGGGGCAACACAGATACGCAGTATTTT
TRBV2	-	-	TRBJ2-7	CASWMGAYEQYF	TGTGCCAGCTGGATGGGGGCCTACGAGCAGTACTTC
TRBV25-1	-	-	TRBJ1-2	CASSEDQQGKNYGYTF	TGTGCCAGCAGCGAAGATCAGCAGGGGAAGAACTATGGCTACACCTTC
TRBV5-1	-	TRBD1	TRBJ1-4	CASRPQGAQNNEKLFF	TGCGCCAGCAGACCTCAGGGGGCGCAGAATAATGAAAAACTGTTTTTT
TRBV20-1	-	-	TRBJ1-1	CSAQGGGVGREAFF	TGCAGTGCTCAAGGTGGGGGGGTCGGACGTGAAGCTTTCTTT
TRBV25-1	few	-	TRBJ2-5	CASSLRGGKETQYF	TGTGCCAGCTCCCTTAGGGGGGGAAAGGAGACCCAGTACTTC
TRBV5-1	-	-	TRBJ2-5	CASSLGQGGNQYF	TGCGCCAGCAGCTTGGGTCAGGGGGGTAACCAGTACTTC
TRBV18	many	-	TRBJ1-6	CASSPGGGIGSPLHF	TGTGCCAGCTCACCAGGGGGCGGAATCGGTTCACCCCTCCACTTT
TRBV19	-	TRBD1	TRBJ2-7	CASHLRTGGPSSYEQYF	TGTGCCAGTCATCTTCGAACAGGGGGCCCTAGCTCCTACGAGCAGTACTTC
TRBV6-6	-	TRBD1	TRBJ1-5	CASSSDRGRQQPQHF	TGTGCCAGCAGTTCAGACAGGGGGAGGCAGCAGCCCCAGCATTTT
TRBV5-1	many	-	TRBJ1-3	CASSLAGSDTIYF	TGCGCCAGCAGCTTGGCCGGGTCGGACACCATATATTTT
TRBV9	-	-	TRBJ2-3	CASSVRAGGTDTQYF	TGTGCCAGCAGCGTGCGGGCAGGGGGCACAGATACGCAGTATTTT
TRBV7-3	-	-	TRBJ1-1	CASSFVMSTEQYF	TGTGCCAGCAGCTTCGTTATGAGTACTGAACAGTACTTT
TRBV20-1	once	-	TRBJ1-2	CSVRADYNSRYTF	TGCAGTGTTAGAGCGGATTATAATTCACGCTACACCTTC
TRBV18	-	-	TRBJ2-1	CASSPPSAGQQFF	TGTGCCAGCTCACCACCGTCGGCAGGACAGCAGTTCTTC
TRBV5-4	-	-	TRBJ2-3	CASSQDSCTDTQYF	TGTGCCAGCAGCCAGGACAGCTGCACAGATACGCAGTATTTT
TRBV20-1	-	TRBD2	TRBJ2-3	CSAGGGEAYAQYF	TGCAGTGCTGGGGGGGGGGAGGCCTATGCGCAGTATTTT
TRBV10-3	many	-	TRBJ1-6	CATGYNSPLHF	TGTGCCACCGGGTATAATTCACCCCTCCACTTT
TRBV7-2	-	-	TRBJ2-1	CASSSRRSNYGYTFF	TGTGCCAGCAGCTCTCGTAGAAGTAACTATGGCTACACCTTCTTC
TRBV2	-	-	TRBJ2-7	CASGRQGHPYEQYF	TGTGCCAGCGGGCGCCAGGGTCATCCCTACGAGCAGTACTTC
TRBV7-2	many	-	TRBJ1-2	CASGKNIDGYTF	TGTGCCAGCGGCAAGAACATTGATGGCTACACCTTC
TRBV7-9	-	-	TRBJ2-3	CASSLAPDNTEALQYF	TGTGCCAGCAGCTTAGCCCCAGACAACACTGAAGCTTTGCAGTATTTT
TRBV20-1	-	TRBD2	TRBJ2-5	CSAGLAGSQETQYF	TGCAGTGCCGGACTAGCGGGATCTCAAGAGACCCAGTACTTC
TRBV9	-	TRBD2	TRBJ2-5	CASSAGTSGNQETQYF	TGTGCCAGCAGCGCCGGGACTAGCGGGAACCAAGAGACCCAGTACTTC
TRBV6-6	-	-	TRBJ1-5	CASSGGALNQPQHF	TGTGCCAGCAGTGGGGGGGCACTCAATCAGCCCCAGCATTTT
TRBV9	-	-	TRBJ2-7	CASVLNYEQYF	TGTGCCAGCGTTCTAAATTACGAGCAGTACTTC
TRBV7-2	-	TRBD2	TRBJ2-3	CASTFMGRGISHEYF	TGTGCCAGCACCTTTATGGGGCGGGGGATCTCTCACGAGTATTTT
TRBV12-3/TRBV12-4	many	TRBD2	TRBJ2-7	CASSFLAGGPYEQYF	TGTGCCAGCAGTTTTCTAGCGGGGGGGCCCTACGAGCAGTACTTC
TRBV30	-	-	TRBJ1-3	CAWSVPGAGNTIYF	TGTGCCTGGAGTGTTCCGGGGGCTGGAAACACCATATATTTT
TRBV20-1	many	-	TRBJ1-1	CSARMAGRMNTEAFF	TGCAGTGCCAGAATGGCAGGTAGAATGAACACTGAAGCTTTCTTT